The following is a T cell receptor beta chain sequence with its context. This CDR3 is built from 16 residues. The germline V gene has CDR1 SGHKS and CDR2 YYEKEE (reference sequence). The ends lost 1 base at V and 4 bases at J; junction bases unmatched: 5. Under the authors' procedure: Amplified reference gene primers provided the basis for estimating nucleated cell counts. Measured with immunoSEQ multiplex PCR; TCRdb has only the in-frame clones, and not every one. V, J and clone size derive from that table, while D and trimming were established from the DNA sequence. This table has 150,000 or so clones, over 60% appearing once. This sample was included in a study of blood T cell repertoires in COVID-19. Study overall: There were acute and convalescent COVID-19 samples, and they came from the United States, Italy and Spain. The analysed material was cDNA or gDNA that came from T cells, B-cell-depleted T cells, or PBMCs.

Sequences were obtained from peripheral blood. This chain connects TRBV5-5 to TRBJ2-2; 9 nucleotides align to TRBD1. The receptor was isolated from a man older than 75 with acute or convalescent COVID-19. In nucleotides, the CDR3 is TGTGCCAGCAGCTTGTCTGTGACAGGGGGCACCGGGGAGCTGTTTTTT. Protein product: CASSLSVTGGTGELFF.